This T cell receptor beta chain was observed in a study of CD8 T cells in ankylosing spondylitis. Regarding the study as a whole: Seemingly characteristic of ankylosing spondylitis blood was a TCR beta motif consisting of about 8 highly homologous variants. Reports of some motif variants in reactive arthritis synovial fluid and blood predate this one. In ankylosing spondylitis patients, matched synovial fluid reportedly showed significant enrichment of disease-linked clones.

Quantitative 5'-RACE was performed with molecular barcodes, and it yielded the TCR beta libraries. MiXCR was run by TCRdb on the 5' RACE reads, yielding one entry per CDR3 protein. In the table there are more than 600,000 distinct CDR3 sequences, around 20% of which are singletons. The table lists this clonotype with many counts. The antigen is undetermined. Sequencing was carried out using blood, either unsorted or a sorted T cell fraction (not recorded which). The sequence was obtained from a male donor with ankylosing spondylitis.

CDR3 nucleotide sequence: TGTGCCATCAGTGATCCCGGGACAGGGGATAGCGTCGAGCAGTACTTC. This codes for CAISDPGTGDSVEQYF. The genes are TRBV10-3 and TRBJ2-7; 10 bases align to TRBD1. V shed 3 bases and J 6 bases; nucleotides not matched to a gene: 11. CDR3 size: 16 residues. Looked up from germline, CDR1 is ENHRY and CDR2 is SYGVKD.